The rows below give T cell receptor beta chains drawn from one sample of a study of cytomegalovirus exposure and HLA in healthy donors. Method: immunoSEQ multiplex PCR; TCRdb's copy keeps in-frame clones and lacks some. Counted here are around 150,000 clones, about 70% occurring once; the ten biggest clones make up over 3%. Sequencing was performed on PBMCs. These receptor sequences come from a man between 40 and 49 years old in good health and CMV-seronegative. CDR3s leave out the opening cysteine and the closing phenylalanine or tryptophan. Clone size is given for some rows only: seen once, a few or many times, or a class if the clone is expanded.

v_gene: TRBV27; abundance: NA; CDR3aa: ASISDSYNEQF
v_gene: TRBV2; abundance: NA; CDR3aa: ASNGGRNQETQY
v_gene: TRBV5-6; abundance: many; CDR3aa: ASSFLTGGGEQF
v_gene: TRBV6-1; abundance: NA; CDR3aa: ASSESGGRLAGGHNEQF
v_gene: TRBV30; abundance: NA; CDR3aa: AWSPKGLAATTQY
v_gene: TRBV2; abundance: NA; CDR3aa: ASSEQGVAWNTEAF
v_gene: TRBV9; abundance: NA; CDR3aa: ASSVVLAGPQDTQY
v_gene: TRBV7-9; abundance: few; CDR3aa: ASSLYEGATYEQY
v_gene: TRBV7-9; abundance: few; CDR3aa: ASSQKREHRYAY
v_gene: TRBV19; abundance: NA; CDR3aa: ASSIVPLAGVSNEQF